The sequence of this T cell receptor (beta chain) was determined in a study of CD8 T cells in ankylosing spondylitis. Germline trimming cut 6 bases from V and 6 bases from J; bases unmatched to any gene: 6. The CDR3 consists of 14 residues. The TCR beta libraries were generated through quantitative 5'-RACE incorporating molecular barcodes. MiXCR, applied by TCRdb to the 5' RACE reads, yields one record per CDR3 protein. The repertoire holds 670,000 or so distinct CDR3 sequences, with around 20% as singletons. With respect to this clonotype: Its specificity is not known.

Overall study findings and caveats: Clones tied to disease were said to be significantly enriched in matched ankylosing spondylitis synovial fluid. Ankylosing spondylitis blood appeared to be characterized by a TCR beta motif of eight or nine highly homologous variants. In the blood and synovial fluid of reactive arthritis, some motif variants had been previously reported.

This sequence joins TRBV12-3 or TRBV12-4 and TRBJ1-4, with 8 bases lining up with TRBD1. The receptor was derived from a male donor with ankylosing spondylitis. The sequencing input was blood, either unsorted or a sorted T cell fraction (not recorded which). CDR3 DNA: TGTGCCAGCAGGTCAACAGGGGGAGATGAAAAACTGTTTTTT. Protein: CASRSTGGDEKLFF.